The rows below give T cell receptor beta chains drawn from one sample of a study of memory CD4+ T cells and cytomegalovirus serostatus. Profiled with immunoSEQ multiplex PCR; TCRdb holds only in-frame clones, not every one. Of 35,000 to 55,000 clones in the sample, 78% are singletons; the top ten hold 0.75% to 1%. Sequenced input: memory CD4+ T cells from blood. These TCRs come from an adult in good health and CMV-seronegative. The CDR3 runs from the conserved cysteine through the conserved F or W. D genes are given only for firm matches. Only some rows state a clone size, as once, few, many or a class for expanded clones.

J gene: TRBJ1-1; V gene: TRBV5-6; D gene: TRBD1; clone size: -; CDR3 DNA: TGTGCCAGCAGCTTAAAACGGAGGACAGGGGGCACTGAAGCTTTCTTT; CDR3 protein: CASSLKRRTGGTEAFF
J gene: TRBJ1-3; V gene: TRBV4-3; D gene: -; clone size: -; CDR3 DNA: TGCGCCAGCAGCCAAATGGACAGCTCTGGAAACACCATATATTTT; CDR3 protein: CASSQMDSSGNTIYF
J gene: TRBJ1-2; V gene: TRBV4-1; D gene: TRBD1; clone size: -; CDR3 DNA: TGCGCCAGCAGCCGCGTTGGCCCCCTATCTCCGGGACAGGTACCCTATGGCTACACCTTC; CDR3 protein: CASSRVGPLSPGQVPYGYTF
J gene: TRBJ1-2; V gene: TRBV19; D gene: TRBD1; clone size: -; CDR3 DNA: TGTGCCAGTACCCCTGCGACAGGGAAAGCTAACTATGGCTACACCTTC; CDR3 protein: CASTPATGKANYGYTF
J gene: TRBJ2-7; V gene: TRBV5-1; D gene: -; clone size: -; CDR3 DNA: TGCGCCAGCAGCAACGGGCCTGGGGATACGAGTTTGTACTTC; CDR3 protein: CASSNGPGDTSLYF
J gene: TRBJ1-2; V gene: TRBV9; D gene: -; clone size: -; CDR3 DNA: TGTGCCAGCAGCAGCAGGGGTGGCTATGGCTACACCTTC; CDR3 protein: CASSSRGGYGYTF
J gene: TRBJ1-2; V gene: TRBV6-1; D gene: -; clone size: -; CDR3 DNA: TGTGCCAGCATACTGGACGGCGGCTCTGGCTACACCTTC; CDR3 protein: CASILDGGSGYTF
J gene: TRBJ2-5; V gene: TRBV11-2; D gene: -; clone size: -; CDR3 DNA: TGTGCCAGCAGTCCTTACCCCGGGGGGACCCAGTACTTC; CDR3 protein: CASSPYPGGTQYF
J gene: TRBJ2-7; V gene: TRBV5-6; D gene: TRBD1; clone size: -; CDR3 DNA: TGTGCCAGCAGCTTGTGGGGACAGGGACGTAACGAGCAGTACTTC; CDR3 protein: CASSLWGQGRNEQYF
J gene: TRBJ1-4; V gene: TRBV2; D gene: TRBD1; clone size: few; CDR3 DNA: TGTGCCAGCGGGGGGACAGCTAATGAAAAACTGTTTTTT; CDR3 protein: CASGGTANEKLFF
J gene: TRBJ1-4; V gene: TRBV28; D gene: TRBD1; clone size: -; CDR3 DNA: TGTGCCAGCAGTTTGGACAGGGCTGCAACTAATGAAAAACTGTTTTTT; CDR3 protein: CASSLDRAATNEKLFF
J gene: TRBJ1-6; V gene: TRBV9; D gene: -; clone size: -; CDR3 DNA: TGTGCCAGCAGCCCATCCCCGTCTGGGCGAGGGGATTCACCCCTCCACTTT; CDR3 protein: CASSPSPSGRGDSPLHF
J gene: TRBJ2-1; V gene: TRBV18; D gene: TRBD1; clone size: -; CDR3 DNA: TGTGCCAGCCAACCGGGACAGGGTTTCCATGAGCAGTTCTTC; CDR3 protein: CASQPGQGFHEQFF
J gene: TRBJ2-2; V gene: TRBV11-3; D gene: TRBD1; clone size: few; CDR3 DNA: TGTGCCAGCAGCTTAGGTCGGTGGGACAGGGGCACCGGGGAGCTGTTTTTT; CDR3 protein: CASSLGRWDRGTGELFF
J gene: TRBJ2-3; V gene: TRBV19; D gene: -; clone size: -; CDR3 DNA: TGTGCCAGTAGATCGACCCGGCTTAGCACAGATACGCAGTATTTT; CDR3 protein: CASRSTRLSTDTQYF
J gene: TRBJ2-2; V gene: TRBV6-1; D gene: -; clone size: -; CDR3 DNA: TGTGCCAGCAGGCCCGGCCATCCCAACACCGGGGAGCTGTTTTTT; CDR3 protein: CASRPGHPNTGELFF
J gene: TRBJ1-2; V gene: TRBV7-3; D gene: -; clone size: -; CDR3 DNA: TGTGCCAGCAGCCGCCGGGGGGAAGGCTACACCTTC; CDR3 protein: CASSRRGEGYTF
J gene: TRBJ1-6; V gene: TRBV14; D gene: -; clone size: -; CDR3 DNA: TGTGCCAGCAGCCGAGGTGGAGTTTCACCCCTCCACTTT; CDR3 protein: CASSRGGVSPLHF
J gene: TRBJ1-2; V gene: TRBV28; D gene: TRBD1; clone size: -; CDR3 DNA: TGTGCCAGCAGGACAGGGGAGGTCTATGGCTACACCTTC; CDR3 protein: CASRTGEVYGYTF
J gene: TRBJ1-2; V gene: TRBV7-2; D gene: TRBD1; clone size: few; CDR3 DNA: TGTGCCAGCAGCTTGGGACAGGGGAACTATGGCTACACCTTC; CDR3 protein: CASSLGQGNYGYTF
J gene: TRBJ1-1; V gene: TRBV2; D gene: -; clone size: -; CDR3 DNA: TGTGCCAGCACCCGGGGCGACAGGAACACTGAAGCTTTCTTT; CDR3 protein: CASTRGDRNTEAFF
J gene: TRBJ1-4; V gene: TRBV6-5; D gene: TRBD1; clone size: -; CDR3 DNA: TGTGCCAGCAGTTTGGGAACAGGGGCTGGGGAAAAACTGTTTTTT; CDR3 protein: CASSLGTGAGEKLFF
J gene: TRBJ1-1; V gene: TRBV7-2; D gene: TRBD1; clone size: once; CDR3 DNA: TGTGCCAGCAGCCCTCGGACAGGGGGCACGAACACTGAAGCTTTCTTT; CDR3 protein: CASSPRTGGTNTEAFF
J gene: TRBJ1-5; V gene: TRBV6-5; D gene: -; clone size: -; CDR3 DNA: TGTGCCAGCAGAACGGGGGGTTTGGATCAGCCCCAGCATTTT; CDR3 protein: CASRTGGLDQPQHF
J gene: TRBJ2-1; V gene: TRBV27; D gene: -; clone size: -; CDR3 DNA: TGTGCCAGCAATGGGGGTAACTCCTACAATGAGCAGTTCTTC; CDR3 protein: CASNGGNSYNEQFF
J gene: TRBJ1-5; V gene: TRBV7-6; D gene: -; clone size: -; CDR3 DNA: TGTGCCAGCAGCACCGGCCGGACACGCCAGCATTTT; CDR3 protein: CASSTGRTRQHF
J gene: TRBJ1-5; V gene: TRBV6-1; D gene: -; clone size: few; CDR3 DNA: TGTGCCAGCAGTGAAGCGGGGGGGGGTAACCAGCCCCAGCATTTT; CDR3 protein: CASSEAGGGNQPQHF
J gene: TRBJ1-5; V gene: TRBV7-2; D gene: TRBD1; clone size: -; CDR3 DNA: TGTGCCAGCAGCCCCTACGGGACAGAAGGCAATCAGCCCCAGCATTTT; CDR3 protein: CASSPYGTEGNQPQHF
J gene: TRBJ1-4; V gene: TRBV6-1; D gene: -; clone size: -; CDR3 DNA: TGTGCCAGCAGTGGCCTACGCAGGGGAGGACCTCGTAATGAAAAACTGTTTTTT; CDR3 protein: CASSGLRRGGPRNEKLFF
J gene: TRBJ2-5; V gene: TRBV27; D gene: TRBD2; clone size: -; CDR3 DNA: TGTGCCAGCAGTCCATATAGCGGGGGGGGCCTGGAGACCCAGTACTTC; CDR3 protein: CASSPYSGGGLETQYF
J gene: TRBJ2-4; V gene: TRBV7-2; D gene: -; clone size: -; CDR3 DNA: TGTGCCAGCTCGACCGGGGGCCCAGCCAAAAACATTCAGTACTTC; CDR3 protein: CASSTGGPAKNIQYF
J gene: TRBJ2-2; V gene: TRBV5-1; D gene: -; clone size: -; CDR3 DNA: TGCGCCAGCAGCTGGGGTCCAACCGGGGAGCTGTTTTTT; CDR3 protein: CASSWGPTGELFF
J gene: TRBJ2-1; V gene: TRBV7-3; D gene: -; clone size: -; CDR3 DNA: TGTGCCAGCAGCATGAACAATGAGCAGTTCTTC; CDR3 protein: CASSMNNEQFF
J gene: TRBJ1-2; V gene: TRBV4-3; D gene: -; clone size: -; CDR3 DNA: TGCGCCAGCAGCCAAGATGGTCACAGCTATGGCTACACCTTC; CDR3 protein: CASSQDGHSYGYTF
J gene: TRBJ2-3; V gene: TRBV5-6; D gene: -; clone size: once; CDR3 DNA: TGTGCCAGCAGCCCGGGGGGCTTTTTCACAGATACGCAGTATTTT; CDR3 protein: CASSPGGFFTDTQYF
J gene: TRBJ2-7; V gene: TRBV19; D gene: -; clone size: -; CDR3 DNA: TGTGCCAGTAGCCCTTTCGCTAGGGGTAAGTCCTACGAGCAGTACTTC; CDR3 protein: CASSPFARGKSYEQYF
J gene: TRBJ1-2; V gene: TRBV5-6; D gene: -; clone size: -; CDR3 DNA: TGTGCCAGCAGCCCCGGGGCCTCCCCGTCATATGGCTACACCTTC; CDR3 protein: CASSPGASPSYGYTF
J gene: TRBJ1-2; V gene: TRBV19; D gene: -; clone size: -; CDR3 DNA: TGTGCCAGTAGTCGGCCGGGAGGAGGGGCCTATGGCTACACCTTC; CDR3 protein: CASSRPGGGAYGYTF
J gene: TRBJ1-1; V gene: TRBV19; D gene: -; clone size: -; CDR3 DNA: TGTGCCAGTAGTATCAGGGGCGGAGACACTGAAGCTTTCTTT; CDR3 protein: CASSIRGGDTEAFF
J gene: TRBJ1-1; V gene: TRBV7-3; D gene: TRBD1; clone size: -; CDR3 DNA: TGTGCCAGCAGCTTTGACAGGGGGCCGAGGGCTGAAGCTTTCTTT; CDR3 protein: CASSFDRGPRAEAFF
J gene: TRBJ2-7; V gene: TRBV10-3; D gene: -; clone size: -; CDR3 DNA: TGTGCCATTTCACAGGTGAGCTACGAGCAGTACTTC; CDR3 protein: CAISQVSYEQYF
J gene: TRBJ1-2; V gene: TRBV14; D gene: -; clone size: -; CDR3 DNA: TGTGCCAGCAGCCGCTCCTTTTGGGACGTCGGTGGCTACACCTTC; CDR3 protein: CASSRSFWDVGGYTF
J gene: TRBJ1-2; V gene: TRBV1; D gene: -; clone size: -; CDR3 DNA: TGCACCAGCAGCCAAGAAGGGGGACGTACGGCTAACTATGGCTACACCTTC; CDR3 protein: CTSSQEGGRTANYGYTF
J gene: TRBJ1-4; V gene: TRBV28; D gene: -; clone size: -; CDR3 DNA: TGTGCCAGCAGTTCCTACAGTTCAACTAATGAAAAACTGTTTTTT; CDR3 protein: CASSSYSSTNEKLFF
J gene: TRBJ1-1; V gene: TRBV6-1; D gene: -; clone size: -; CDR3 DNA: TGTGCCAGCAGGAGACAGGTTGAAGCTTTCTTT; CDR3 protein: CASRRQVEAFF
J gene: TRBJ2-2; V gene: TRBV11-3; D gene: -; clone size: -; CDR3 DNA: TGTGCCAGCAGCTTAGATGCGAACACCGGGGAGCTGTTTTTT; CDR3 protein: CASSLDANTGELFF
J gene: TRBJ1-3; V gene: TRBV18; D gene: -; clone size: -; CDR3 DNA: TGTGCCAGCTCACCCGAGCGGGGTGGAAACACCATATATTTT; CDR3 protein: CASSPERGGNTIYF
J gene: TRBJ1-1; V gene: TRBV28; D gene: -; clone size: few; CDR3 DNA: TGTGCCAGCACCCAGCGGGGAGGTGAAGCTTTCTTT; CDR3 protein: CASTQRGGEAFF
J gene: TRBJ2-1; V gene: TRBV27; D gene: -; clone size: -; CDR3 DNA: TGTGCCAGCAGTTTAAGGGGTCTCTCCTACAATGAGCAGTTCTTC; CDR3 protein: CASSLRGLSYNEQFF
J gene: TRBJ1-5; V gene: TRBV6-6; D gene: TRBD1; clone size: few; CDR3 DNA: TGTGCCAGCAGTCCTGTGGGACAGGGCTATCAGCCCCAGCATTTT; CDR3 protein: CASSPVGQGYQPQHF
J gene: TRBJ2-5; V gene: TRBV6-5; D gene: -; clone size: -; CDR3 DNA: TGTGCCAGCAGTTACTCGGAGGGAAGGGAGACCCAGTACTTC; CDR3 protein: CASSYSEGRETQYF